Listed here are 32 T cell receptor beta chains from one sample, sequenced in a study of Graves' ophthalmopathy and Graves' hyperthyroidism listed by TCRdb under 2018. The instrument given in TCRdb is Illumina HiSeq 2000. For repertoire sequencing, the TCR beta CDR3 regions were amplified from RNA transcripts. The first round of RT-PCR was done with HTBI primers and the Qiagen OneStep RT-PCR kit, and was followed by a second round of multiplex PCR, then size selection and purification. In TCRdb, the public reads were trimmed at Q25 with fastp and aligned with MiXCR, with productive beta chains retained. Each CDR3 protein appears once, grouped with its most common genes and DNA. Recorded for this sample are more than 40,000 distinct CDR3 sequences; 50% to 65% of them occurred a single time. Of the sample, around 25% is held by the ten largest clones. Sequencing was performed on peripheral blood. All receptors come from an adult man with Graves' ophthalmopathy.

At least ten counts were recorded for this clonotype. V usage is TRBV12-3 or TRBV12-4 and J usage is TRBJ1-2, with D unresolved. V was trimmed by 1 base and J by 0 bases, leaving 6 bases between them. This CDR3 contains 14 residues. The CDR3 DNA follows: TGTGCCAGCAGTTTAGTGTCCGCTAACTATGGCTACACCTTC. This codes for CASSLVSANYGYTF.

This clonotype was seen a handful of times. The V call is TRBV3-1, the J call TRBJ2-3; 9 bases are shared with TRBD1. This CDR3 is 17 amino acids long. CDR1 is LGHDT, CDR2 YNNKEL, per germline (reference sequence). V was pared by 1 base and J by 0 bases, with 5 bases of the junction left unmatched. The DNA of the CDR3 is TGTGCCAGCAGCCAAGGCTTTGGGACAGGGAGCACAGATACGCAGTATTTT. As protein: CASSQGFGTGSTDTQYF.

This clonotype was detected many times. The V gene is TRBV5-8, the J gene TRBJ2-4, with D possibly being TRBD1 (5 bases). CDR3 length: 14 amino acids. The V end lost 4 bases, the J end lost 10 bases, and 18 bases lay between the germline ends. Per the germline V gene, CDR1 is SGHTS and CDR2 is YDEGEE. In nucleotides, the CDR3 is TGTGCCAGCAGCGTTCAAGGGGCAGTGGGGATTCAGTACTTC. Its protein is CASSVQGAVGIQYF.

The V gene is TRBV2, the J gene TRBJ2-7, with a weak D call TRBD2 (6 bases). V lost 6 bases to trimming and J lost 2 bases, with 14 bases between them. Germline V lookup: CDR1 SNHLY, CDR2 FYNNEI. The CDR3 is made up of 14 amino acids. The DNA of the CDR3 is TGTGCCAGCAGCTATTTCGGGAGCGCCTACGAGCAGTACTTC. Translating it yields CASSYFGSAYEQYF.

CDR3 DNA sequence: TGCAGTGCTAGATACGGGGACGGAGAACTTGAAGCTTTCTTT. Residues: CSARYGDGELEAFF. This chain connects TRBV20-1 to TRBJ1-1, with a possible D match to TRBD1 (5 bases). CDR3 length: 14 residues. Germline V gives CDR1 DFQATT, CDR2 SNEGSKA (reference sequence). Trimming stripped 2 bases from V and 7 bases from J, with 17 bases between.

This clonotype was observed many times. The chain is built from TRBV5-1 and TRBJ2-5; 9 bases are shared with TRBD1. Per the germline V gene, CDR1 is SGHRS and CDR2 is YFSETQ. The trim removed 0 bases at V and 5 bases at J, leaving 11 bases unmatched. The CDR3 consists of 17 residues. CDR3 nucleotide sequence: TGCGCCAGCAGCTTGGCCGCAAGGACAGGGGTGGGGGAGACCCAGTACTTC. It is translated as CASSLAARTGVGETQYF. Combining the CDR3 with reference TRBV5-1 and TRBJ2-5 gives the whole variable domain KAGVTQTPRYLIKTRGQQVTLSCSPISGHRSVSWYQQTPGQGLQFLFEYFSETQRNKGNFPGRFSGRQFSNSRSEMNVSTLELGDSALYLCASSLAARTGVGETQYFGPGTRLLVL.

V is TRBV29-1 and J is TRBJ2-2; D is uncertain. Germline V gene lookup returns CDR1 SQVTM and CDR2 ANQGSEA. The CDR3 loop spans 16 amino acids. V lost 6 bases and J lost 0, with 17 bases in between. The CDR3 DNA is TGCAGCGTGGTGAAGGTAGGGCTAGCGAACACCGGGGAGCTGTTTTTT. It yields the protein CSVVKVGLANTGELFF.

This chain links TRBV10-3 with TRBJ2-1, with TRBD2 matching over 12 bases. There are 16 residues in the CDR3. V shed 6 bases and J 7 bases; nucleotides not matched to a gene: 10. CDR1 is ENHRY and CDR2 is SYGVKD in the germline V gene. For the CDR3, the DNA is TGTGCCATCAGCGTGTCGCGACTAGCGGGAGCGAATGAGCAGTTCTTC. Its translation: CAISVSRLAGANEQFF.

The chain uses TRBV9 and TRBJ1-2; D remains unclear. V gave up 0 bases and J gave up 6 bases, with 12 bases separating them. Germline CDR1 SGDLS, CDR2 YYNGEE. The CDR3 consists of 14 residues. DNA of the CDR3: TGTGCCAGCAGCGTAGCCCCCTGGGGAGATGGCTACACCTTC. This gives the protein CASSVAPWGDGYTF.

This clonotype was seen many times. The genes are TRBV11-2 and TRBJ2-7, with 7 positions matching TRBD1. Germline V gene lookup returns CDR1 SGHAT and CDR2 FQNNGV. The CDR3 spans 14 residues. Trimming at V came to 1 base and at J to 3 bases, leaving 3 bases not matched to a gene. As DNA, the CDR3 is TGTGCCAGCAGCTTAGGACAGGGTGGCTACGAGCAGTACTTC. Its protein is CASSLGQGGYEQYF.

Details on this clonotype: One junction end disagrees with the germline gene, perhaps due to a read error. Here the CDR3 DNA reads TGCGCCAGCAGCTTGGGACAGGGAACTAACCATGGCTACACCTTC. Its translation is CASSLGQGTNHGYTF. The rearrangement joins TRBV5-1 to TRBJ1-2; TRBD1 matches at 7 bases. CDR1 and CDR2 (germline): SGHRS, YFSETQ. This CDR3 comprises 15 residues.

In DNA form, the CDR3 reads TGTGCCAGCAGGACCGGGACAGGGGAGCTGTTTTTT. Amino acid sequence: CASRTGTGELFF. The rearrangement joins TRBV2 to TRBJ2-2, with D maybe TRBD1 (6 bases). Between the trimmed V and J ends, which lost 6 bases and 8 bases, there was a span of 10 bases. Germline CDR1 is SNHLY and CDR2 is FYNNEI. The CDR3 is 12 residues long. The variable domain in full, with the rest retrieved from reference TRBV2 and TRBJ2-2, is EPEVTQTPSHQVTQMGQEVILRCVPISNHLYFYWYRQILGQKVEFLVSFYNNEISEKSEIFDDQFSVERPDGSNFTLKIRSTKLEDSAMYFCASRTGTGELFFGEGSRLTVL.

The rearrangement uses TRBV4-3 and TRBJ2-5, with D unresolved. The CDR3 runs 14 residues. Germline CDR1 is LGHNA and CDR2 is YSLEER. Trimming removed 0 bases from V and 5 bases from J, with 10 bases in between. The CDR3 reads CASSQDINRETQYF. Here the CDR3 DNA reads TGCGCCAGCAGCCAAGATATAAACCGGGAGACCCAGTACTTC.

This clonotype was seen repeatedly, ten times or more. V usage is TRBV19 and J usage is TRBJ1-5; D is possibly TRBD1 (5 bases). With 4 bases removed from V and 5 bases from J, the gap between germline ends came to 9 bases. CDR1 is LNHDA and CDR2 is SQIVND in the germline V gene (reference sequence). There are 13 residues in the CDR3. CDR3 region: CASSTRAYQPQHF. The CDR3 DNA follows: TGTGCCAGTAGTACCAGGGCTTATCAGCCCCAGCATTTT.

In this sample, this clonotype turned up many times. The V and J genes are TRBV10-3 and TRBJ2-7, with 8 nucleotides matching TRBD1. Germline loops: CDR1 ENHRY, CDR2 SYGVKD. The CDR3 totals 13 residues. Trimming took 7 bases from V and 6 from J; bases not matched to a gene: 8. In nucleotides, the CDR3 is TGTGCCATCAAACAGGGGGACCGGGCCGAGCAGTACTTC. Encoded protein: CAIKQGDRAEQYF.

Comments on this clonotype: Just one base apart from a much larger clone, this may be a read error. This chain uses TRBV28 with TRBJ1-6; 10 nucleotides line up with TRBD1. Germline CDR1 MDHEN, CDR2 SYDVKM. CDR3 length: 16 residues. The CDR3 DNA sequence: TGTGCCTGCAGTTTTTTGACAGGGGGCGGTAATTCACCCCTCCACTTT. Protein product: CACSFLTGGGNSPLHF.

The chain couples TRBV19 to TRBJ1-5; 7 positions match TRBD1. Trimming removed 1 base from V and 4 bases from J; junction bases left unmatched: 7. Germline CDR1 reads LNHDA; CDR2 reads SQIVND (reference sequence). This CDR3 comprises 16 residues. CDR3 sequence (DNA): TGTGCCAGTAGTATAGGGGCAGGGGGTTCAAATCAGCCCCAGCATTTT. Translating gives CASSIGAGGSNQPQHF. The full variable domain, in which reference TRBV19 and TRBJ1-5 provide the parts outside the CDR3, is DGGITQSPKYLFRKEGQNVTLSCEQNLNHDAMYWYRQDPGQGLRLIYYSQIVNDFQKGDIAEGYSVSREKKESFPLTVTSAQKNPTAFYLCASSIGAGGSNQPQHFGDGTRLSIL.

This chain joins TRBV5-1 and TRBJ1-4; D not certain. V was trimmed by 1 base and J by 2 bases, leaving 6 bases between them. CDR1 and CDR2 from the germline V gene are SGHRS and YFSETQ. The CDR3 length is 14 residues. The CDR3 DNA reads TGCGCCAGCAGCTTGCTGGGGACTAATGAAAAACTGTTTTTT. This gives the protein CASSLLGTNEKLFF. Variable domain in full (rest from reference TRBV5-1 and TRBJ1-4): KAGVTQTPRYLIKTRGQQVTLSCSPISGHRSVSWYQQTPGQGLQFLFEYFSETQRNKGNFPGRFSGRQFSNSRSEMNVSTLELGDSALYLCASSLLGTNEKLFFGSGTQLSVL.

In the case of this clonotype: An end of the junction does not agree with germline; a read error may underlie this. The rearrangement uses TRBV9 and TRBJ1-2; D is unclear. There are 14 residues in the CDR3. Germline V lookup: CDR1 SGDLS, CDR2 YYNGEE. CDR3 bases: TGTGTCAGCAGCCCAGGAATTTCCGAAAATGGCTACACCTTC. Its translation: CVSSPGISENGYTF.

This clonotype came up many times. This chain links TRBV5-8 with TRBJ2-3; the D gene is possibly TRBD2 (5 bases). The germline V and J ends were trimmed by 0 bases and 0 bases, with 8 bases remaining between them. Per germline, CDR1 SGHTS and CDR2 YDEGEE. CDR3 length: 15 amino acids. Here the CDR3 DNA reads TGTGCCAGCAGCTTGGTGGGAGCTAGCACAGATACGCAGTATTTT. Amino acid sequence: CASSLVGASTDTQYF.

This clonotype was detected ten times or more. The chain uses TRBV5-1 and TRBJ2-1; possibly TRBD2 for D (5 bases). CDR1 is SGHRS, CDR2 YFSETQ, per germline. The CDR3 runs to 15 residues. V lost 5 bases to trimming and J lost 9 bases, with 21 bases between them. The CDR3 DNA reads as TGCGCCAGCAGGTCGGAGGAATTTGGCGTTAGTGAGCAGTTCTTC. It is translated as CASRSEEFGVSEQFF.

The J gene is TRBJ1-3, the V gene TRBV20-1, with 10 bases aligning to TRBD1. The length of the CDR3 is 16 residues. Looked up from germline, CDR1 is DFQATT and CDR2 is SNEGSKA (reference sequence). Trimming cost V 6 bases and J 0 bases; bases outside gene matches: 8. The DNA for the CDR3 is TGCAGTGCCCCTATTGGGACAGGGGACTCTGGAAACACCATATATTTT. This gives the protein CSAPIGTGDSGNTIYF.

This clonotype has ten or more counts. The CDR3 protein is CASRLTGGITEAFF. The DNA for the CDR3 is TGTGCCAGCAGGTTGACAGGGGGCATCACTGAAGCTTTCTTT. The chain has TRBV27 and TRBJ1-1; 10 bases are a match to TRBD1. The CDR3 has 14 residues. V dropped 6 bases and J dropped 4; count of bases not matched to a gene: 5. The germline gives CDR1 MNHEY, CDR2 SMNVEV (reference sequence).

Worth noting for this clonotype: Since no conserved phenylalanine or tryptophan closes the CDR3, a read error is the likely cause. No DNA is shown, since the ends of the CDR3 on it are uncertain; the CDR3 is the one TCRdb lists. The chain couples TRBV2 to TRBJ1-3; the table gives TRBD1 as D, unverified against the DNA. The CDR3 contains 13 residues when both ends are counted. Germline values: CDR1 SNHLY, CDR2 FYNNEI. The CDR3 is CASRAGTGNGRDT.

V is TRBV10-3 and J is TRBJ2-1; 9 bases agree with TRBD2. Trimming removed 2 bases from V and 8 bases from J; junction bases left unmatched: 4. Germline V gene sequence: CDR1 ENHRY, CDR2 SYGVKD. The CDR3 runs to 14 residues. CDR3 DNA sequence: TGTGCCATCAGTGAGGGACTAGCGCTGGATGAGCAGTTCTTC. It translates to CAISEGLALDEQFF.

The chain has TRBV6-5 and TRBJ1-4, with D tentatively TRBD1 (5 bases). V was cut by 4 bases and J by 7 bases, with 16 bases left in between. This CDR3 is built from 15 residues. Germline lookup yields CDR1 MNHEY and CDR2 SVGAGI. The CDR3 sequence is CASSFTGTLPEKLFF. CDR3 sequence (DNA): TGTGCCAGCAGTTTTACCGGGACTCTTCCTGAAAAACTGTTTTTT.

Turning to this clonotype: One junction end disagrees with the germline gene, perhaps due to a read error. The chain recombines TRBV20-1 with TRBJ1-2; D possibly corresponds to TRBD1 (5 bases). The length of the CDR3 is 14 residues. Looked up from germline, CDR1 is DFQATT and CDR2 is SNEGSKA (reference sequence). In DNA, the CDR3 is TGCAGTGGAGGGGAGGACCGGCTTAACTACGGCTACACCTTC. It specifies CSGGEDRLNYGYTF.

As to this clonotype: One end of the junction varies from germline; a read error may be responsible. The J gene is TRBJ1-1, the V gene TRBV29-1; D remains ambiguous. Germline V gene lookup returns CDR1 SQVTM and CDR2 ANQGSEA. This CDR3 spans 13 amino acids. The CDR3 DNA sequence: TGCAGCGTTGTTCAATTAGAGAACTCTGAAGCTTTCTTT. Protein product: CSVVQLENSEAFF.

The CDR3, as DNA: TGCGCCAGCAGCTTGGATATGAATCAGGGGGGAGAGACCCAGTACTTC. This translates into CASSLDMNQGGETQYF. The V and J genes are TRBV5-1 and TRBJ2-5; D perhaps matches TRBD1 (7 bases). V was trimmed by 0 bases and J by 4 bases, leaving 16 bases between them. This CDR3 spans 16 amino acids. The germline gives CDR1 SGHRS, CDR2 YFSETQ.

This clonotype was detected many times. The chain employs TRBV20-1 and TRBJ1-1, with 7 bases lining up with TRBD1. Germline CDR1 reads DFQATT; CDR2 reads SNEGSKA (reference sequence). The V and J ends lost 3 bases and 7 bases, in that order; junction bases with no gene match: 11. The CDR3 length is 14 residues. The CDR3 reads CSASPRGGPYEAFF. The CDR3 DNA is TGCAGTGCTAGCCCTAGAGGGGGCCCCTATGAAGCTTTCTTT.

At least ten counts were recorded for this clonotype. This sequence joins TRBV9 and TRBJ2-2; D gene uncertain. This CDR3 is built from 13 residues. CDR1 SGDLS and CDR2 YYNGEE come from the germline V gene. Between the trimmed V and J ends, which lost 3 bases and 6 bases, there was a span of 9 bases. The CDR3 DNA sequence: TGTGCCAGCAGCGCGGTTATGTCCGGGGAGCTGTTTTTT. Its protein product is CASSAVMSGELFF. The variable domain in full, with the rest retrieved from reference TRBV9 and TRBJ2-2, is DSGVTQTPKHLITATGQRVTLRCSPRSGDLSVYWYQQSLDQGLQFLIQYYNGEERAKGNILERFSAQQFPDLHSELNLSSLELGDSALYFCASSAVMSGELFFGEGSRLTVL.

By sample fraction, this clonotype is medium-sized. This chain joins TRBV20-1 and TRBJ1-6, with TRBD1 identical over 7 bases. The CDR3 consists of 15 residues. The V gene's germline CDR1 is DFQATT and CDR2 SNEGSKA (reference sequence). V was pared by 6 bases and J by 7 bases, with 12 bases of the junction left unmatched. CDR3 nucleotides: TGCAGTGCCTCCCCGGTGGGACAGAAGAATTCACCCCTCCACTTT. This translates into CSASPVGQKNSPLHF.